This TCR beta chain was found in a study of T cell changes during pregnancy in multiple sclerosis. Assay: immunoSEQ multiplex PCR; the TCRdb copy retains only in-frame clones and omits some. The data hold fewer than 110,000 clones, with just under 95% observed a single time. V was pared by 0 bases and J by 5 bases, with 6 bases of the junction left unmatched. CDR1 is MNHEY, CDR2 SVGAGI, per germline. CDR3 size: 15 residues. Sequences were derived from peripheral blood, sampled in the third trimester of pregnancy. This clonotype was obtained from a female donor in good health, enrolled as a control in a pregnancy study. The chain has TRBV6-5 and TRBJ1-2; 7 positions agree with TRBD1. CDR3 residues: CASSYSAGGEYGYTF. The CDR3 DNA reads TGTGCCAGCAGTTACTCGGCAGGGGGTGAATATGGCTACACCTTC.